This T cell receptor (beta chain) appears in the sequencing data of a study of CD8+ T cells in alopecia areata. Noted treatment: oral pan-JAK inhibitor, 5-10 mg twice daily. Peripheral blood samples and lesional scalp punch biopsies were obtained from alopecia areata patients. As for this clone: The antigen is not known.

The germline V and J ends were trimmed by 0 bases and 2 bases, with 10 bases remaining between them. This CDR3 contains 15 residues. Germline CDR1 MNHEY, CDR2 SVGAGI. Study results and limitations: Especially in alopecia totalis/universalis, lesional scalp showed greater clonality than normal scalp did.

The sequencing template was cDNA reverse transcribed from extracted RNA. Profiling relied on immunoSEQ multiplex PCR, and the TCRdb table lists in-frame clones only, not all of them. The sample lists hundreds of thousands of clones, roughly two fifths occurring once. This specimen was CD4+ T cells sorted from blood, taken at approximately week 30, from a patient treated with tofacitinib. The receptor's source is a human donor with alopecia areata. The J gene is TRBJ1-2, the V gene TRBV6-5, with D tentatively TRBD1 (5 bases). CDR3 bases: TGTGCCAGCAGTTACTCGGGCAGGGCAAACTATGGCTACACCTTC. Encoded protein: CASSYSGRANYGYTF.